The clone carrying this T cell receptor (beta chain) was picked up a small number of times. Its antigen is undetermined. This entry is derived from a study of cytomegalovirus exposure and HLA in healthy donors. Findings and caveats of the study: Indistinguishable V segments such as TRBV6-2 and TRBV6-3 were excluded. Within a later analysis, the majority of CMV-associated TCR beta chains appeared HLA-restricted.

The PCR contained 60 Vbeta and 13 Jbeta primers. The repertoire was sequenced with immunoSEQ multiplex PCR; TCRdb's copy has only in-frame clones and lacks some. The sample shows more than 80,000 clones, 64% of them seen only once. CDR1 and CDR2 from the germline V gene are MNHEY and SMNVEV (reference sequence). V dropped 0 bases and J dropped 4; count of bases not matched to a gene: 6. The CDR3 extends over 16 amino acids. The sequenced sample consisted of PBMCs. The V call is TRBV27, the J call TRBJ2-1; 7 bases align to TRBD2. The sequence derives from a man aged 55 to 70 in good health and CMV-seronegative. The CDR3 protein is CASSLSPGTTYNEQFF. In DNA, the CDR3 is TGTGCCAGCAGTTTATCTCCGGGGACTACTTACAATGAGCAGTTCTTC.